This T cell receptor (beta chain) is drawn from a study of blood T cell repertoires in COVID-19. Study context: There were acute and convalescent COVID-19 samples, and they came from the United States, Italy and Spain. T cells, B-cell-depleted T cells, or PBMCs supplied cDNA or gDNA.

In the authors' workflow: Reference gene primers were amplified, and this amplification served to estimate nucleated cell counts. Clones were sequenced by immunoSEQ multiplex PCR, and TCRdb holds only the in-frame ones, with some missing. V, J and clone size reflect that table, while D and trimming were determined from the DNA. The sample gives some 340,000 clones, around 82% of which show up once; 3% is in the top ten. This TCR came from a man aged 30 to 39 with active or convalescent COVID-19. Source material: peripheral blood.

The CDR3 is CASSSWGGAYGYTF. The CDR3 DNA is TGTGCCAGCAGCTCTTGGGGGGGGGCCTATGGCTACACCTTC. The chain has TRBV9 and TRBJ1-2; tentatively, D is TRBD1 (6 bases). This CDR3 has 14 amino acids. V was clipped by 4 bases and J by 4 bases, with 14 bases between them. The germline gives CDR1 SGDLS, CDR2 YYNGEE.